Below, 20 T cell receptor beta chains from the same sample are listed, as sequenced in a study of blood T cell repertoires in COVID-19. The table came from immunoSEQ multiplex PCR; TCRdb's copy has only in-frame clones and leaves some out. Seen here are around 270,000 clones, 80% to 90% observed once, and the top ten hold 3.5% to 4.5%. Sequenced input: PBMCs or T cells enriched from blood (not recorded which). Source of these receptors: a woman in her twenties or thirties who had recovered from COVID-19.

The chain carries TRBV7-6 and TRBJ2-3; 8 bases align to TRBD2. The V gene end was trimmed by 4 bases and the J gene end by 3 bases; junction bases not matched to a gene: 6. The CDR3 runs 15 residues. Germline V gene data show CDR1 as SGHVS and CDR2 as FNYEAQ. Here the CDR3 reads CASSSPGLGTDTQYF. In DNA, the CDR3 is TGTGCCAGCAGCTCACCGGGACTAGGAACAGATACGCAGTATTTT.

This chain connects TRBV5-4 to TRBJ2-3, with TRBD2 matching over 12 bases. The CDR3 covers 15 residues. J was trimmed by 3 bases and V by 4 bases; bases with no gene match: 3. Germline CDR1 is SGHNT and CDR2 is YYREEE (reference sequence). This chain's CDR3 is CASSLAGGQTDTQYF. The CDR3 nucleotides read TGTGCCAGCAGCCTAGCGGGGGGGCAGACAGATACGCAGTATTTT.

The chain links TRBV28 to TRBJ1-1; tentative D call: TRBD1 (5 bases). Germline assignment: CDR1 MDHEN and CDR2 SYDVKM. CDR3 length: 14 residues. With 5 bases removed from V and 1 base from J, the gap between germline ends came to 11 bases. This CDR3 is CASSPGLGNTEAFF. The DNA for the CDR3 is TGTGCCAGCAGTCCAGGGTTGGGGAACACTGAAGCTTTCTTT.

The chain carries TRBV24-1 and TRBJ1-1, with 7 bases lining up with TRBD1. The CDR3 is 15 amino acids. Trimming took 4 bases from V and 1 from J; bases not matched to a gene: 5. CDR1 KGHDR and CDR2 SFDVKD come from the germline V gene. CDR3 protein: CATSDTRTGNTEAFF. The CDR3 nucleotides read TGTGCCACCAGTGACACCCGGACAGGGAACACTGAAGCTTTCTTT.

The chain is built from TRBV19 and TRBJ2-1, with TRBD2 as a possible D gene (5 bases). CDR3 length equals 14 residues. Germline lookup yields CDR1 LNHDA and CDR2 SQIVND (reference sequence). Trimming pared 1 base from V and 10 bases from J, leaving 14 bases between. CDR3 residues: CASSIGLLEREQFF. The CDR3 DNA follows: TGTGCCAGTAGTATAGGTTTACTCGAGCGGGAGCAGTTCTTC.

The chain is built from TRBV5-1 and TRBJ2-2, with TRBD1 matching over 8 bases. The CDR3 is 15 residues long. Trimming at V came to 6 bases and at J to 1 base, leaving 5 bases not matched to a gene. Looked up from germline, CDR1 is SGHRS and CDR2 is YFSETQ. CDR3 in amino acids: CASIRGQGNTGELFF. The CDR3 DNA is TGCGCCAGCATTCGCGGACAGGGGAACACCGGGGAGCTGTTTTTT. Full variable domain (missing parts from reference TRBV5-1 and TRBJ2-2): KAGVTQTPRYLIKTRGQQVTLSCSPISGHRSVSWYQQTPGQGLQFLFEYFSETQRNKGNFPGRFSGRQFSNSRSEMNVSTLELGDSALYLCASIRGQGNTGELFFGEGSRLTVL.

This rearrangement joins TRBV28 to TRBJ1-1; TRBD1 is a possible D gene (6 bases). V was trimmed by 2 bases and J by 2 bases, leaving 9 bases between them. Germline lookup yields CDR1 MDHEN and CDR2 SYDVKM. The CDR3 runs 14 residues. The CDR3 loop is CASSLPQGNTEAFF. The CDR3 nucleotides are TGTGCCAGCAGTTTACCACAGGGTAACACTGAAGCTTTCTTT.

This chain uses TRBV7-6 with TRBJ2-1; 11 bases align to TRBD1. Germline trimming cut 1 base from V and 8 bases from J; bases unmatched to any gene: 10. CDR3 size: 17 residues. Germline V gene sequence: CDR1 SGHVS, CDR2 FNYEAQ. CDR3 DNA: TGTGCCAGCAGCTTAGGAGGCTTTCGGACAGGGGGCGATGAGCAGTTCTTC. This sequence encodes CASSLGGFRTGGDEQFF.

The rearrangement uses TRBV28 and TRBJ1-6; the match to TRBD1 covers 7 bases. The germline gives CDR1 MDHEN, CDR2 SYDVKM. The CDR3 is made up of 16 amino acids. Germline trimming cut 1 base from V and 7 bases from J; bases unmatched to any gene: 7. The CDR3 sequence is CASSLSVGGANSPLHF. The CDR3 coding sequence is TGTGCCAGCAGTTTATCGGTAGGGGGCGCAAATTCACCCCTCCACTTT.

The CDR3 DNA follows: TGCGCCAGCAGTAACAGGGAAGCCGGGGAGCTGTTTTTT. This translates into CASSNREAGELFF. This chain uses TRBV10-1 with TRBJ2-2; weak D call: TRBD1 (6 bases). The CDR3 has 13 residues. With 5 bases removed from V and 6 bases from J, the gap between germline ends came to 10 bases. CDR1 is WNHNN, CDR2 SYGVQD, per germline (reference sequence).

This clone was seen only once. CDR3 protein: CASSESAATGSSPLHF. The DNA of the CDR3 is TGTGCCAGCAGTGAATCGGCGGCCACGGGGAGTTCACCCCTCCACTTT. This chain uses TRBV2 with TRBJ1-6; D gene unclear. The V end was cut by 2 bases, the J end by 9 bases, with 17 bases between. Germline V gene lookup returns CDR1 SNHLY and CDR2 FYNNEI. The CDR3 covers 16 residues.

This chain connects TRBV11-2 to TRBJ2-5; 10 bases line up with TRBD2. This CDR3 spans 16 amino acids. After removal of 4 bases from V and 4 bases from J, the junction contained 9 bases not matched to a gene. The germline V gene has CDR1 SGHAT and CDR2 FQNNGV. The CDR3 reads CASSSPLAGRPETQYF. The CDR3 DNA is TGTGCCAGCAGCTCCCCACTAGCGGGGAGGCCAGAGACCCAGTACTTC. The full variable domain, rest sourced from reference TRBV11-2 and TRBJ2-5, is EAGVAQSPRYKIIEKRQSVAFWCNPISGHATLYWYQQILGQGPKLLIQFQNNGVVDDSQLPKDRFSAERLKGVDSTLKIQPAKLEDSAVYLCASSSPLAGRPETQYFGPGTRLLVL.

The CDR3 DNA is TGCGCCAGCAGCCAGGACAGCTCTGGAAACACCATATATTTT. Encoded protein: CASSQDSSGNTIYF. V is TRBV5-1 and J is TRBJ1-3; TRBD1 might be the D (6 bases). CDR3 length: 14 amino acids. CDR1 and CDR2 (germline): SGHRS, YFSETQ. Between the trimmed V and J ends, which lost 4 bases and 0 bases, there was a span of 8 bases.

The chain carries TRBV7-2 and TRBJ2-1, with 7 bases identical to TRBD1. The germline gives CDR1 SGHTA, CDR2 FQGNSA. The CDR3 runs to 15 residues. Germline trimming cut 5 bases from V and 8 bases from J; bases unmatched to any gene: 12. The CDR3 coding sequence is TGTGCCAGCAGCCTCAGACAGGGATTTTTCGATGAGCAGTTCTTC. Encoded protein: CASSLRQGFFDEQFF.

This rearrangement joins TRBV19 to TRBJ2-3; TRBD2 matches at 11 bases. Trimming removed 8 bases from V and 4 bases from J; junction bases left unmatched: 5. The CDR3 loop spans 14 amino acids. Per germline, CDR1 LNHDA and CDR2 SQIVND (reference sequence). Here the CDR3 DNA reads TGTGCCAGTGGAACTAGCGGGAGTTCAGATACGCAGTATTTT. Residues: CASGTSGSSDTQYF.

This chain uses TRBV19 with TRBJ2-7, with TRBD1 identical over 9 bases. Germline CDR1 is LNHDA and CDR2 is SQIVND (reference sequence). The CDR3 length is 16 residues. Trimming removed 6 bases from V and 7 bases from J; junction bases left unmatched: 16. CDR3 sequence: CASSPKGGQGSWEQYF. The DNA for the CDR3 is TGTGCCAGTAGCCCTAAGGGAGGACAGGGGTCCTGGGAGCAGTACTTC.

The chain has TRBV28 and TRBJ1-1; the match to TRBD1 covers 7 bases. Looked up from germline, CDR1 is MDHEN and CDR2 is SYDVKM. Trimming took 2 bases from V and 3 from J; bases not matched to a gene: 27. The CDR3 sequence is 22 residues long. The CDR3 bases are TGTGCCAGCAGTTTAGACAGGGAGACTACCGCAACCTCGATCCGTATAGACACTGAAGCTTTCTTT. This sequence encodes CASSLDRETTATSIRIDTEAFF.

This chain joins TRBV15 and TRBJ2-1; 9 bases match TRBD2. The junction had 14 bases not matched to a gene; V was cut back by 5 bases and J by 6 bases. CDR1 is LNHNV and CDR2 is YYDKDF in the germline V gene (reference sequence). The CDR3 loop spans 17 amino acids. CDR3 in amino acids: CATSASLSAGGLNEQFF. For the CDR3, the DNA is TGTGCCACCAGCGCCAGTCTCTCAGCGGGGGGTCTCAATGAGCAGTTCTTC. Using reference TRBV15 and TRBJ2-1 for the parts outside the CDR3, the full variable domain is DAMVIQNPRYQVTQFGKPVTLSCSQTLNHNVMYWYQQKSSQAPKLLFHYYDKDFNNEADTPDNFQSRRPNTSFCFLDIRSPGLGDTAMYLCATSASLSAGGLNEQFFGPGTRLTVL.

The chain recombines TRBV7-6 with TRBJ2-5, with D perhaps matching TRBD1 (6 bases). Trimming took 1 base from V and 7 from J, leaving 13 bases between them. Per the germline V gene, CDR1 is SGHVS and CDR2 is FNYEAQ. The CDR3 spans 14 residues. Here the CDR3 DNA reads TGTGCCAGCAGCTTAGAGGGGGAAGGGGTGACCCAGTACTTC. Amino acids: CASSLEGEGVTQYF.

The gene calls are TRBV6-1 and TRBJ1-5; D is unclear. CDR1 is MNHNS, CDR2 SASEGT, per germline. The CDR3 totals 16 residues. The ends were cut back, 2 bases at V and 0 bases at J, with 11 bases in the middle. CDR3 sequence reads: CASSESTANSNQPQHF. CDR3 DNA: TGTGCCAGCAGTGAATCCACAGCTAATAGCAATCAGCCCCAGCATTTT.